The 2 T cell receptor beta chains presented below share a single source sample, sequenced in a study of control samples from healthy donors and cancer patients (dated by TCRdb to 2018 to 2021). Library prep was done by the immunoSEQ multiplex PCR assay. TCRdb provides this immuneACCESS table in a form limited to in-frame rearrangements. Some clones are lacking; in checked studies, under half of them reflect an unresolved V gene, and why the rest are absent is not known. This sample holds 150,000 to 200,000 clones; just under 95% were observed only once. The ten largest clonotypes hold 4.1% of the sample. The sequenced sample consisted of blood. These receptors were obtained from a woman aged 55-70 years in good health.

The genes are TRBV9 and TRBJ2-1; D may be TRBD2 (7 bases). The CDR3 is 15 residues long. Germline loops: CDR1 SGDLS, CDR2 YYNGEE. Trimming took off 0 bases at V and 6 bases at J, with 13 bases between the two ends. CDR3 residues: CASSVVGGASNEQFF. The CDR3 DNA follows: TGTGCCAGCAGCGTAGTTGGGGGGGCCTCCAATGAGCAGTTCTTC.

The rearrangement links TRBV27 to TRBJ2-5, with 11 bases aligning to TRBD1. Losses at the gene ends were 7 bases for V and 3 bases for J; bases not matched to a gene: 7. This CDR3 spans 15 amino acids. Per the germline V gene, CDR1 is MNHEY and CDR2 is SMNVEV (reference sequence). CDR3: CASTSKGQGEETQYF. Written as DNA, the CDR3 is TGTGCCAGCACCTCAAAGGGACAGGGGGAAGAGACCCAGTACTTC.